The clone carrying this T cell receptor (beta chain) turned up a few times. The antigen is not known. This specimen belongs to a study of Ad26.COV2.S vaccination and SARS-CoV-2 variants. Study results and caveats: Analyses that measured TCR breadth and depth may have underestimated total T cell responses.

Libraries were prepared by immunoSEQ multiplex PCR; TCRdb keeps only in-frame clonotypes and omits some of them. The repertoire holds around 270,000 clones, with 87% as singletons. Trimming took 0 bases from V and 6 from J, leaving 12 bases between them. Germline V gene sequence: CDR1 SGHDT, CDR2 YYEEEE. The CDR3 extends over 14 amino acids. Treatment in this sample: 15 to 20 received Ad26.COV2.S at low or high dose, single or two shots; several received placebo; per-sample allocation not given. Sampling was done on day 63 after the first vaccine or placebo injection. The source material was peripheral blood, sampled in a trial of Ad26.COV2.S vaccine versus placebo. The chain is built from TRBV5-6 and TRBJ1-1; D is unclear. The source of this sequence is a person between 18 and 65 years old who received the Ad26.COV2.S COVID-19 vaccine or a placebo. The CDR3 DNA reads TGTGCCAGCAGCTTGGTCCCGACCGGGGCTGAAGCTTTCTTT. This translates into CASSLVPTGAEAFF.